This TCR beta chain was obtained from a study of cytomegalovirus exposure and HLA in healthy donors. PCR was performed using 60 Vbeta and 13 Jbeta primers. The data were produced by immunoSEQ multiplex PCR, yet TCRdb's version contains in-frame clones alone and is incomplete. Here the sample spans 120,000 or so clones, 66% being singletons. Trimming shortened V by 2 bases and J by 0 bases, and 14 bases separated the two germline ends. The germline gives CDR1 MNHEY, CDR2 SMNVEV (reference sequence). The CDR3 has 17 amino acids. Material for sequencing was PBMCs. The chain joins TRBV27 to TRBJ1-3, with a weak D call TRBD1 (6 bases). The receptor was isolated from a man between 18 and 35 years old in good health and CMV-seronegative. The CDR3 loop reads CASSLQGRGSSGNTIYF. The CDR3, as DNA: TGTGCCAGCAGTTTACAGGGCAGGGGATCCTCTGGAAACACCATATATTTT.